The present entry profiles one TCR beta chain with its context. Those who participated ranged in age from about 18 to 89 years and resided in about 24 US areas. This specimen comes from a study of blood T cell repertoires in COVID-19. Study at large: Sources were T cells, B-cell-depleted T cells, or PBMCs; the material itself was cDNA or gDNA.

Original processing notes: Counts of nucleated cells, estimated from reference gene primer amplification, were obtained. Libraries were prepared by immunoSEQ multiplex PCR; TCRdb keeps only in-frame clonotypes and omits some of them. The V and J calls and clone size were taken over from that table, and D and trimming were inferred from the DNA. The sample consists of 150,000 to 200,000 clones, roughly 82% of them appearing once. Germline V gives CDR1 SGHKS, CDR2 YYEKEE (reference sequence). Losses at the gene ends were 7 bases for V and 10 bases for J; bases not matched to a gene: 11. This CDR3 spans 13 amino acids.

The sample taken for sequencing was PBMCs or T cells enriched from blood (not recorded which). This sequence originates from a man aged 35-49 years who had recovered from COVID-19. The chain combines TRBV5-5 with TRBJ1-1; 9 nucleotides match TRBD1. CDR3 region: CASVPGQGRRAFF. The CDR3 DNA reads TGTGCCAGCGTACCGGGACAGGGTAGAAGAGCTTTCTTT.